Listed below are T cell receptor beta chains from one sample, sequenced in a study of molecular identifiers for immune sequencing clone quantification. TCRdb re-analysed the PCR reads in MiXCR, keeping a single row per CDR3 protein. This sample has 600,000 to 650,000 distinct CDR3 sequences, with 20% found just once. Source material: naive CD8+ T cells from blood, with Jurkat cell RNA spiked in. Every receptor here comes from a human donor in good health. Some libraries in this study had Jurkat cell RNA spiked in. Both conserved end residues are part of each CDR3. A D gene is named only where the DNA matches it firmly. Size tells how often a clone was seen (once, few, many) or the class of an expanded clone, and some rows leave it out.

abundance	v_gene	j_gene	d_gene	CDR3nt	CDR3aa
few	TRBV2	TRBJ2-2	TRBD2	TGTGCCAGCAGGGCAGGACTAGCGGGAGATAACACCGGGGAGCTGTTTTTT	CASRAGLAGDNTGELFF
many	TRBV7-2	TRBJ2-3	TRBD2	TGTGCCAGCAGCTTCGGACTAGCGATAGATACGCAGTATTTT	CASSFGLAIDTQYF
few	TRBV14	TRBJ2-2	TRBD1	TGTGCCAGCAGCCTTTCAATAGGGACAGGGGGATACACCGGGGAGCTGTTTTTT	CASSLSIGTGGYTGELFF
many	TRBV7-3	TRBJ2-3	-	TGTGCCAGCAGCTCCCTCGACATCACAGATACGCAGTATTTT	CASSSLDITDTQYF
-	TRBV27	TRBJ2-7	TRBD2	TGTGCCAGCAGTTCCCGGGACTACTCCAACGAGCAGTACTTC	CASSSRDYSNEQYF
many	TRBV7-9	TRBJ2-3	TRBD1	TGTGCCAGCAGCTTAGTGGGACAGGGTCAAGATACGCAGTATTTT	CASSLVGQGQDTQYF
-	TRBV12-3/TRBV12-4	TRBJ2-1	TRBD2	TGTGCCAGCAGCCAAGGACTAGCGGTTTACAATGAGCAGTTCTTC	CASSQGLAVYNEQFF
few	TRBV18	TRBJ1-2	TRBD1	TGTGCCAGCTCACCTGAGACAGGGGCGAATTTGATCATCCCATATGGCTACACCTTC	CASSPETGANLIIPYGYTF
many	TRBV11-2	TRBJ1-1	-	TGTGCCAGCAGCTTAGGGCCAGGGATCCCTGAAGCTTTCTTT	CASSLGPGIPEAFF
many	TRBV20-1	TRBJ1-5	-	TGCAGTGCTAGAGATGGAGGTGCGGGTGGACAGCCCCAGCATTTT	CSARDGGAGGQPQHF
-	TRBV6-5	TRBJ1-1	-	TGTGCCAGCAGGGACCTCATGAACACTGAAGCTTTCTTT	CASRDLMNTEAFF
many	TRBV7-8	TRBJ1-3	-	TGTGCCAGCAGCTTAGCCTCAGGGCCTTACCCTGGAAACACCATATATTTT	CASSLASGPYPGNTIYF
-	TRBV12-3/TRBV12-4	TRBJ2-3	TRBD1	TGTGCCAGCAGCCGCCACAGGGGAGCAGATACGCAGTATTTT	CASSRHRGADTQYF
many	TRBV9	TRBJ2-3	TRBD2	TGTGCCAGCAGCGCCCCGAGGACTAGCGGACTGAGGGGGGTATCAGATACGCAGTATTTT	CASSAPRTSGLRGVSDTQYF
many	TRBV9	TRBJ2-3	TRBD2	TGTGCCAGCAGCGTAAGTCTGGGGGGGAGCGTGACAGATACGCAGTATTTT	CASSVSLGGSVTDTQYF
few	TRBV20-1	TRBJ2-3	TRBD2	TGCAGTGCTAGAGACCGGACTAGCGGGGGCCCCACAGATACGCAGTATTTT	CSARDRTSGGPTDTQYF
-	TRBV3-1	TRBJ2-2	TRBD2	TGTGCCGGCAGCCTGCGGGAGGACCACACCGGGGAGCTGTTTTTT	CAGSLREDHTGELFF
-	TRBV11-2	TRBJ2-2	-	TGTGCCAGCAGCTTGCTTTCGCTTCGAACAGGGCTTCCGGACACCGGGGAGCTGTTTTTT	CASSLLSLRTGLPDTGELFF
many	TRBV10-3	TRBJ1-1	-	TGTGCCATCAGTGAGACAGGAGGGCACACTGAAGCTTTCTTT	CAISETGGHTEAFF
many	TRBV20-1	TRBJ2-3	TRBD2	TGCAGTGCATGTGGACTAGCGGGAGAGGATACGCAGTATTTT	CSACGLAGEDTQYF
many	TRBV4-3	TRBJ2-7	TRBD1	TGCGCCAGCAGCCAAGCCGGGACAGTAAGTTACGAGCAGTACTTC	CASSQAGTVSYEQYF
-	TRBV7-2	TRBJ2-5	TRBD2	TGTGCCAGCAGCCCCCCGCCCGGGGGGGCGTACCAAGAGACCCAGTACTTC	CASSPPPGGAYQETQYF
-	TRBV2	TRBJ2-1	TRBD2	TGTGCCAGCAGTGATTGGCTAGCGGGGGGGCTGCCGTTCTTC	CASSDWLAGGLPFF
many	TRBV2	TRBJ2-3	TRBD2	TGTGCCAGCAGTGATAGTGGGACTAGCGGGGGGGCCTGGACAGATACGCAGTATTTT	CASSDSGTSGGAWTDTQYF
many	TRBV28	TRBJ2-7	TRBD2	TGTGCCAGCAGTTTTCGACTAGCGGGAGGGCCCTACGAGCAGTACTTC	CASSFRLAGGPYEQYF
many	TRBV7-6	TRBJ2-7	-	TGTGCCAGCAGCTTGGGAATAGCCAAGGTCTACGAGCAGTACTTC	CASSLGIAKVYEQYF
many	TRBV6-5	TRBJ2-3	-	TGTGCCAGCAGAAAAAACAGGGAATCTAGCACAGATACGCAGTATTTT	CASRKNRESSTDTQYF
few	TRBV11-2	TRBJ2-2	-	TGTGCCAGCAGCTTCAACAGCCCGTATCTATCCGGGGAGCTGTTTTTT	CASSFNSPYLSGELFF
-	TRBV19	TRBJ1-5	-	TGTGCCAGTAGCACCCTGGACGATCAGCCCCAGCATTTT	CASSTLDDQPQHF
many	TRBV5-1	TRBJ2-7	-	TGCGCCAGCAGCTTTGAGCATGCAGGGACCAACCTCTACGAGCAGTACTTC	CASSFEHAGTNLYEQYF
few	TRBV27	TRBJ2-1	-	TGTGCCAGCAGTTTACTCCTAGTTGGGGGTGAGCAGTTCTTC	CASSLLLVGGEQFF
few	TRBV30	TRBJ2-5	-	TGTGCCTGGAGTGGGACGGGGGAGACCCAGTACTTC	CAWSGTGETQYF
-	TRBV18	TRBJ2-2	TRBD2	TGTGCCAGCTCACCATCACTAGCGGAATTCAACACCGAGGAGCTGTTTTTT	CASSPSLAEFNTEELFF
-	TRBV2	TRBJ2-7	-	TGTGCCAGCAGTGAGGGTGTCTTCCAACCCTCCTACGAGCAGTACTTC	CASSEGVFQPSYEQYF
-	TRBV7-2	TRBJ1-2	-	TGTGCCAGCAGCTCCCCCAATACTCTGACGGTCTATGGCTACACCTTC	CASSSPNTLTVYGYTF
many	TRBV6-5	TRBJ1-6	-	TGTGCCAGCAGTAGCACGACAGGATATTTGAATTCACCCCTCCACTTT	CASSSTTGYLNSPLHF
-	TRBV28	TRBJ2-7	-	TGTGCCAGCAGTGGGGGGCGGAGGGCCTCCTACGAGCAGTACTTC	CASSGGRRASYEQYF
many	TRBV5-4	TRBJ2-7	-	TGTGCCAGCAGCTCCACACCGGCCTACGAGCAGTACTTC	CASSSTPAYEQYF
many	TRBV12-3/TRBV12-4	TRBJ2-4	-	TGTGCCAGTACAGACGGAGCCAAAAACATTCAGTACTTC	CASTDGAKNIQYF
many	TRBV6-6	TRBJ2-6	TRBD2	TGTGCCAGCAGTTACCTGGGACTAGCGGGGGCTACTGGGGCCAACGTCCTGACTTTC	CASSYLGLAGATGANVLTF